This T cell receptor (beta chain) originates from a study of early T cells in non-severe SARS-CoV-2 infection. Study results and caveats: The VDJdb matching leaned toward anti-spike CD8 responses and overlooked private and CD4 specificities.

The CDR3 is 13 residues long. CDR1 is DFQATT, CDR2 SNEGSKA, per germline (reference sequence). Trimming took 3 bases from V and 6 from J; bases not matched to a gene: 6. In the case of this clonotype: What it binds is not known.

Using its own MiXCR run on the 5' RACE reads, TCRdb lists one record per CDR3 protein. Here the sample spans roughly 90,000 distinct CDR3 sequences, 11% to 15% being singletons. J is TRBJ1-2 and V is TRBV20-1, with 8 bases identical to TRBD1. The TCR was taken from an adult who was a healthcare worker with PCR-confirmed SARS-CoV-2 infection or an uninfected control (not recorded which). The specimen sequenced was whole blood. The DNA of the CDR3 is TGCAGTGCTAGGGACAGGGAGATCAATGGCTACACCTTC. Its translation is CSARDREINGYTF.